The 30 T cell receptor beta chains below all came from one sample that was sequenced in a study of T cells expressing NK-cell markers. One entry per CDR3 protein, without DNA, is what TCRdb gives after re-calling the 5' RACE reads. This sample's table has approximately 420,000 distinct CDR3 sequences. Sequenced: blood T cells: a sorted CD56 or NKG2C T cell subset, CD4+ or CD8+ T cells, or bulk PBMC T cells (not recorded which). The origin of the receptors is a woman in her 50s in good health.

CDR3 region: CASSAKAREQFF. The rearrangement uses TRBV6-1 and TRBJ2-1; TCRdb outputs TRBD1, but without DNA this stays unchecked. Germline assignment: CDR1 MNHNS and CDR2 SASEGT. CDR3 length equals 12 residues.

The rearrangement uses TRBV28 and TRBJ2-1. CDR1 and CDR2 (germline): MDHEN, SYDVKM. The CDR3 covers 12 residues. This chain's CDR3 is CASSFEVKEQFF.

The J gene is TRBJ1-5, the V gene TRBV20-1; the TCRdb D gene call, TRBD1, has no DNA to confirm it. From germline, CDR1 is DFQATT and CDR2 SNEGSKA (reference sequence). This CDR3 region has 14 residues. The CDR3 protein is CSARVGQGPQPQHF.

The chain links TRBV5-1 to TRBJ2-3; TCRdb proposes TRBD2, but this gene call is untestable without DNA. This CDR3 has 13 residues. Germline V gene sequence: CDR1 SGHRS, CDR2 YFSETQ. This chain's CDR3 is CASSPGPQGTQYF.

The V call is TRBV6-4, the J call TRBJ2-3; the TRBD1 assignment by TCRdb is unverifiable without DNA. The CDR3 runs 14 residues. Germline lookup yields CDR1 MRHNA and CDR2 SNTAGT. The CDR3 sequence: CASSDVGDTDTQYF.

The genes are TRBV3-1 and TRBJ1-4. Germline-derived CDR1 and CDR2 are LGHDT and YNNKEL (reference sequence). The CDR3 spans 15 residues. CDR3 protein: CASSQDRGFREKLFF.

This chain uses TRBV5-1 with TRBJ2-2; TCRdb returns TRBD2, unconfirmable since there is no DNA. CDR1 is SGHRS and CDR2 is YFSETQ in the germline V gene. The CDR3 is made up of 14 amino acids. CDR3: CASSVERGTGELFF.

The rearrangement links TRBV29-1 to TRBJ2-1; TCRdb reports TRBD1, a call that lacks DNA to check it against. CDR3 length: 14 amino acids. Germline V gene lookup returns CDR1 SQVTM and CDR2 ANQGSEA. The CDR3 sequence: CSVADTRSYNEQFF.

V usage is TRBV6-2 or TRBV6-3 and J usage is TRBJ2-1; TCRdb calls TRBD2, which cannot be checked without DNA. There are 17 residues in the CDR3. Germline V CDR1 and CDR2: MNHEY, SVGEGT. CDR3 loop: CASSYLLAGGLYNEQFF.

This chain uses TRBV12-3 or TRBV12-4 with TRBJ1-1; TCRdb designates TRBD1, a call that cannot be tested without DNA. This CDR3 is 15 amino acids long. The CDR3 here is CASSRRTVMNTEAFF.

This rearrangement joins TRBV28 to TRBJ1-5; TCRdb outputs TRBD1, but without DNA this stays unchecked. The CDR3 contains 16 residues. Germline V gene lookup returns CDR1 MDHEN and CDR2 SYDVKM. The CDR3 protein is CASSREGQANDQPQHF.

Here the CDR3 reads CATKSVRGRGEQFF. The rearrangement uses TRBV24-1 and TRBJ2-1; as DNA is missing, the TRBD2 call by TCRdb cannot be tested. CDR3 length equals 14 residues. The germline CDR1 and CDR2 sequences are KGHDR and SFDVKD.

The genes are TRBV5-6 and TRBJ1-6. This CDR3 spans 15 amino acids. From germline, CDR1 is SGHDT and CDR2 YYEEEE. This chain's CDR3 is CASSSDSRLYSPLHF.

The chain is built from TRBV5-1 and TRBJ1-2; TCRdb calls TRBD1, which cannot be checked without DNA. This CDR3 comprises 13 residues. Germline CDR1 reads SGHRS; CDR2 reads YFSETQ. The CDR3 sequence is CASSAGPIYGYTF.

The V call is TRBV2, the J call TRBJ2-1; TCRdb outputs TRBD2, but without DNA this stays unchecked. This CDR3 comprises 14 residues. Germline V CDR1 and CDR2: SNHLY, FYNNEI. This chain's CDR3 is CASSDLVASNEQFF.

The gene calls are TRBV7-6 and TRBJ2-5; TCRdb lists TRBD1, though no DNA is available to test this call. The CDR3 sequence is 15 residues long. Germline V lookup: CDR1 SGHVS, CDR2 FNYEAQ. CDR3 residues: CASSFGRTLGETQYF.

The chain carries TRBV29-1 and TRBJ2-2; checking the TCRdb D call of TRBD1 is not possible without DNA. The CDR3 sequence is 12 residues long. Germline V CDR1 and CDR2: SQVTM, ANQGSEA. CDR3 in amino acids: CSGGKGPGELFF.

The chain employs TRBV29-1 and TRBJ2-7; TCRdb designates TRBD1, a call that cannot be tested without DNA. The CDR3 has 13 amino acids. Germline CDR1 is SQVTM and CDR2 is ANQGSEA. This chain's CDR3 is CSVELQGAREQYF.

The CDR3 loop reads CASSLVEADGYTF. The chain joins TRBV5-1 to TRBJ1-2. Germline CDR1 SGHRS, CDR2 YFSETQ. This CDR3 is built from 13 residues. Full variable domain (outside the CDR3, taken from reference TRBV5-1 and TRBJ1-2): KAGVTQTPRYLIKTRGQQVTLSCSPISGHRSVSWYQQTPGQGLQFLFEYFSETQRNKGNFPGRFSGRQFSNSRSEMNVSTLELGDSALYLCASSLVEADGYTFGSGTRLTVV.

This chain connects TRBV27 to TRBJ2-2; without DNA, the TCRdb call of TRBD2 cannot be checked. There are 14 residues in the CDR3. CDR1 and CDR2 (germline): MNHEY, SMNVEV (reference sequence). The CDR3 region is CASRWTWNTGELFF.

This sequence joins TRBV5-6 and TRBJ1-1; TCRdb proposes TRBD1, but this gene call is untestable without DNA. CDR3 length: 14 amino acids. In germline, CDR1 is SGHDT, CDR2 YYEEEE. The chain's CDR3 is CASSGQVGDTEAFF.

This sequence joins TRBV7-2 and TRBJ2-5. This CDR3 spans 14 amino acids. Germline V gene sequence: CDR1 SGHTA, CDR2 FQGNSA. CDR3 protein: CASSLALLQETQYF.

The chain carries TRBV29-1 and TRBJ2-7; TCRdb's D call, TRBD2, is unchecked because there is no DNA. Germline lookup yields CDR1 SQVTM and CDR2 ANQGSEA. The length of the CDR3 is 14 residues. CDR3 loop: CSVMLSGGPGEQYF.

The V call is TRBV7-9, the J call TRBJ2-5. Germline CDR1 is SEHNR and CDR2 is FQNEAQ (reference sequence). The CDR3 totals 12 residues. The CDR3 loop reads CASSLFEETQYF.

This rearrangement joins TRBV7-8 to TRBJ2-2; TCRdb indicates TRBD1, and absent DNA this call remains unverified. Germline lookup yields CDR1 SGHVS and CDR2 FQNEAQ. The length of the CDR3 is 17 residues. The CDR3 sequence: CASSLAFGRGGTGELFF. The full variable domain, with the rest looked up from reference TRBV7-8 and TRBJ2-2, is GAGVSQSPRYKVAKRGQDVALRCDPISGHVSLFWYQQALGQGPEFLTYFQNEAQLDKSGLPSDRFFAERPEGSVSTLKIQRTQQEDSAVYLCASSLAFGRGGTGELFFGEGSRLTVL.

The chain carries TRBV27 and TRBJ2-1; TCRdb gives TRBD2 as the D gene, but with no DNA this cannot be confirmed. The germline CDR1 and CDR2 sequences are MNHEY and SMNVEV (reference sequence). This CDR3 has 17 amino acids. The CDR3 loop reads CASSPHKGAGVSNEQFF.

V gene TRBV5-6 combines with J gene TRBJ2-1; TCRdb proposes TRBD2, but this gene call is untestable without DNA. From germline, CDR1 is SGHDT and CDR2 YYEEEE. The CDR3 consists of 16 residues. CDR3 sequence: CASSLKGLASRNEQFF.

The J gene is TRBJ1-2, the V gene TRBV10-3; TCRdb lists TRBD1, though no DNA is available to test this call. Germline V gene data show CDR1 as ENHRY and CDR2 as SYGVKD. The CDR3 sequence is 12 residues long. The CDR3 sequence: CAIDRANYGYTF.

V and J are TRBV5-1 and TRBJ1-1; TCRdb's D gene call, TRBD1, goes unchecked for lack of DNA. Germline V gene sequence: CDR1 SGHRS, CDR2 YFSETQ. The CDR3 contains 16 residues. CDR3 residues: CASAAGTGGGVTEAFF.

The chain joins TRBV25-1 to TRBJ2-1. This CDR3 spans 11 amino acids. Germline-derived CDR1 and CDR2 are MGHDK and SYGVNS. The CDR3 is CASSERVRQFF.